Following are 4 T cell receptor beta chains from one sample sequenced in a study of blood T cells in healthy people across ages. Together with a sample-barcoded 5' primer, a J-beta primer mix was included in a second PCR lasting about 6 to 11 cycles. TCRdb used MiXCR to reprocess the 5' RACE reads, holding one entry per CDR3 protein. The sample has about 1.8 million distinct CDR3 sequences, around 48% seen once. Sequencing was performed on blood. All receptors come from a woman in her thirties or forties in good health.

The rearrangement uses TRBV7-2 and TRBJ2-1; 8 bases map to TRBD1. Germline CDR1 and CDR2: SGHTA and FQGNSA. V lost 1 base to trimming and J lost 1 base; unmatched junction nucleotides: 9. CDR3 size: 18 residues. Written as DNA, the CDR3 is TGTGCCAGCAGCTTAGGCAGACAGGGGCTAGGGTCCTACAATGAGCAGTTCTTC. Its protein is CASSLGRQGLGSYNEQFF.

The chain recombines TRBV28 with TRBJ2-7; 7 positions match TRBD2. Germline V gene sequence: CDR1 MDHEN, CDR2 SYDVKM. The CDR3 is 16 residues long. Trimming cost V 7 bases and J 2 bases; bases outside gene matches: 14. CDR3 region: CASTSPPRGSPYEQYF. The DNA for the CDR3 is TGTGCCAGCACCTCACCGCCGCGGGGGTCCCCCTACGAGCAGTACTTC.

The chain's CDR3 is CASSLWGGAYERNTGELFF. The CDR3 coding sequence is TGTGCCAGCAGTTTATGGGGCGGGGCGTATGAAAGGAACACCGGGGAGCTGTTTTTT. The chain uses TRBV27 and TRBJ2-2; possible D gene TRBD2, 6 bases. CDR3 length equals 19 residues. Trimming pared 1 base from V and 1 base from J, leaving 19 bases between. Germline lookup yields CDR1 MNHEY and CDR2 SMNVEV (reference sequence).

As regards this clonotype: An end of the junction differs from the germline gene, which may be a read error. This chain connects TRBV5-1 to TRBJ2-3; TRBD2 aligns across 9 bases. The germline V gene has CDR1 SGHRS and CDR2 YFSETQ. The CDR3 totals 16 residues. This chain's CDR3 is CAGSLLSSGGTDTQYF. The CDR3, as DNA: TGCGCCGGCAGCTTGTTATCTAGCGGGGGCACAGATACGCAGTATTTT.